Following are 11 T cell receptor beta chains from one sample sequenced in a study of a mutant IDH1 vaccine in newly diagnosed glioma. The time point denotes: week 47, end of study. Topical imiquimod accompanied each vaccine dose, which consisted of 300 ug of mutant IDH1 20-mer peptide. Sequenced by immunoSEQ multiplex PCR; TCRdb stores in-frame clones only, minus some. The table lists about 94,000 clones, roughly 91% of them singletons. For these receptors, no antigen is known. The sequenced sample was PBMCs, obtained from a glioma patient whose treatment included an IDH1 peptide vaccine. Receptor source: a woman in her forties or fifties with glioma.

The V call is TRBV28, the J call TRBJ2-7; D unclear. The V end was cut by 2 bases, the J end by 4 bases, with 6 bases between. Germline CDR1 reads MDHEN; CDR2 reads SYDVKM. The CDR3 covers 12 residues. The CDR3 DNA sequence: TGTGCCAGCAGTTTACCGCCTTACGAGCAGTACTTC. Protein sequence: CASSLPPYEQYF.

The gene calls are TRBV18 and TRBJ1-1; D uncertain. Germline CDR1 is KGHSH and CDR2 is LQKENI. V lost 3 bases and J 0 bases, leaving 5 bases between the germline ends. There are 13 residues in the CDR3. The CDR3 coding sequence is TGTGCCAGCTCACCCGGTGTGAACACTGAAGCTTTCTTT. Protein: CASSPGVNTEAFF. Filled out from reference TRBV18 and TRBJ1-1, the complete variable domain reads NAGVMQNPRHLVRRRGQEARLRCSPMKGHSHVYWYRQLPEEGLKFMVYLQKENIIDESGMPKERFSAEFPKEGPSILRIQQVVRGDSAAYFCASSPGVNTEAFFGQGTRLTVV.

The chain combines TRBV10-3 with TRBJ1-1; 11 nucleotides agree with TRBD1. CDR1 and CDR2 (germline): ENHRY, SYGVKD. V dropped 5 bases and J dropped 5; count of bases not matched to a gene: 10. The CDR3 has 16 amino acids. The CDR3 DNA sequence: TGTGCCATCAGTTCGGGACAGGGGGGGCTCGGGACTGAAGCTTTCTTT. Its protein is CAISSGQGGLGTEAFF.

The gene calls are TRBV9 and TRBJ1-5, with a weak D call TRBD1 (5 bases). V shed 1 base and J shed 0 bases, with 11 bases lying between them. The CDR3 runs 16 residues. Germline values: CDR1 SGDLS, CDR2 YYNGEE. For the CDR3, the DNA is TGTGCCAGCAGCGTATCCGGGGGGTTTAGCAATCAGCCCCAGCATTTT. Encoded protein: CASSVSGGFSNQPQHF. The complete variable domain, with remaining parts taken from reference TRBV9 and TRBJ1-5, reads DSGVTQTPKHLITATGQRVTLRCSPRSGDLSVYWYQQSLDQGLQFLIQYYNGEERAKGNILERFSAQQFPDLHSELNLSSLELGDSALYFCASSVSGGFSNQPQHFGDGTRLSIL.

This clone is a singleton in its sample. The V and J genes are TRBV6-1 and TRBJ2-5, with 7 bases aligning to TRBD1. TRBJ2-7 matches the DNA end more closely, so the J call is doubtful. CDR1 and CDR2 from the germline V gene are MNHNS and SASEGT. The CDR3 runs 15 residues. The CDR3 DNA reads TGTGCCAGCAGTTTCCGACAGGGCCCCCTCTACGAGCAGTACTTC. This encodes CASSFRQGPLYEQYF.

The gene calls are TRBV5-4 and TRBJ1-1; D unresolved. The CDR3 covers 11 residues. Germline CDR1 SGHNT, CDR2 YYREEE (reference sequence). Trimming removed 6 bases at V and 5 bases at J, with 8 bases between. CDR3 in DNA: TGTGCCAGCACCTCGGGAACTGAAGCTTTCTTT. Protein: CASTSGTEAFF.

The table lists this clone with a few counts. DNA of the CDR3: TGTGCCAGCAGTTTAGGACACCGGAATCAGCCCCAGCATTTT. This translates into CASSLGHRNQPQHF. The rearrangement links TRBV28 to TRBJ1-5, with D maybe TRBD1 (5 bases). CDR3 length equals 14 residues. Trimming removed 2 bases from V and 4 bases from J, with 9 bases in between. Germline V lookup: CDR1 MDHEN, CDR2 SYDVKM.

This chain uses TRBV10-2 with TRBJ1-6; TRBD1 agrees at 7 bases. CDR1 is WSHSY and CDR2 is SAAADI in the germline V gene. V lost 10 bases and J lost 4; bases outside the gene matches: 13. This CDR3 has 16 amino acids. The CDR3 is CATARQGPTYNSPLHF. The CDR3 DNA is TGCGCCACAGCCCGACAGGGACCCACATATAATTCACCCCTCCACTTT.

The rearrangement uses TRBV9 and TRBJ2-7, with TRBD2 matching over 8 bases. This CDR3 is 15 amino acids long. The J segment lost 5 bases and the V segment lost 4 bases, leaving 11 bases of the junction unmatched. The V gene's germline CDR1 is SGDLS and CDR2 YYNGEE. As DNA, the CDR3 is TGTGCCAGCAGCCCCCAGAGTAGCGGGATCGACGAGCAGTACTTC. It codes for CASSPQSSGIDEQYF. Combining the CDR3 with reference TRBV9 and TRBJ2-7 gives the whole variable domain DSGVTQTPKHLITATGQRVTLRCSPRSGDLSVYWYQQSLDQGLQFLIQYYNGEERAKGNILERFSAQQFPDLHSELNLSSLELGDSALYFCASSPQSSGIDEQYFGPGTRLTVT.

The rearrangement joins TRBV7-8 to TRBJ1-5, with D unclear. V was pared by 8 bases and J by 4 bases, with 12 bases between. The germline V gene has CDR1 SGHVS and CDR2 FQNEAQ. This CDR3 region has 13 residues. CDR3 in DNA: TGTGCCAGCGGTTACGGCAAGAATCAGCCCCAGCATTTT. Translated, it gives CASGYGKNQPQHF.

Notes on this clone: As the CDR3 is not closed by the conserved phenylalanine or tryptophan, this likely results from a read error. The V call is TRBV13, the J call TRBJ1-6, with a tentative D call TRBD1 (5 bases). V was pared by 0 bases and J by 8 bases, with 8 bases between. The CDR3 consists of 14 residues. Germline CDR1 is PRHDT and CDR2 is FYEKMQ (reference sequence). In nucleotides, the CDR3 is TGTGCCAGCAGCTTAGGCCAGGGTTATTCACCCCTCCACGTT. It encodes CASSLGQGYSPLHV.